This T cell receptor beta chain came from a study of T cell responses to AZD1222 COVID-19 vaccine. Study-level findings and limits: Among AZD1222 vaccinees, only five to seven were seropositive at baseline. The sample set comprised mostly white British donors with more females, and clonal diversity was possibly underestimated. Vaccine-related CD4 TCRs covered spike, predominating at 160-218 and 743-854.

Produced via immunoSEQ multiplex PCR; TCRdb's table is partial and in-frame only. The repertoire includes around 150,000 clones, approximately 92% of them detected once, and approximately 7% sits in the top ten. For this clone: Its antigen is as yet unknown.

Germline V gives CDR1 LGHNA, CDR2 YNFKEQ. The CDR3 contains 15 residues. V lost 0 bases, J lost 7 bases, and 15 bases lay in between. The chain couples TRBV4-2 to TRBJ1-2, with D maybe TRBD1 (5 bases). This clonotype originated in an adult who received the AZD1222 COVID-19 vaccine. This material consisted of peripheral blood, taken 28 days after the second AZD1222 dose. The CDR3 region is CASSQEGRGSGGYTF. For the CDR3, the DNA is TGTGCCAGCAGCCAAGAAGGTCGGGGCTCGGGTGGCTACACCTTC.